This TCR beta chain was retrieved from a study of blood T cell repertoires in COVID-19. Study in general: Sample material is recorded as cDNA or gDNA derived from T cells, B-cell-depleted T cells, or PBMCs.

In the authors' methods: Reference gene primer amplification in the assay estimated nucleated cell counts. This table comes from immunoSEQ multiplex PCR, and its TCRdb copy is limited to in-frame clones, with some not included. V, J and clone size are those of that table, while D and trimming were read from the DNA. Of 200,000 to 250,000 clones in the sample, 85% are singletons; the top ten hold approximately 19%. This clone was seen just once. Cohort allocation depended upon clinical history that participants reported. Two negative PCRs, clearance, or symptom resolution were required of recovered Cohort 3 donors. This CDR3 region has 15 residues. V was trimmed by 0 bases and J by 0 bases, leaving 7 bases between them. Germline V gene lookup returns CDR1 SGHRS and CDR2 YFSETQ.

Sample: PBMCs or T cells enriched from blood (not recorded which). The TCR originated in a man in his forties or fifties who had recovered from COVID-19. The J gene is TRBJ1-5, the V gene TRBV5-1; D is perhaps TRBD1 (5 bases). CDR3 sequence reads: CASSLGGVSNQPQHF. The CDR3 DNA is TGCGCCAGCAGCTTGGGGGGGGTTAGCAATCAGCCCCAGCATTTT.